The next 23 T cell receptor beta chains were all read from a single sample in a study of blood T cell repertoires in COVID-19. Sequenced by immunoSEQ multiplex PCR; TCRdb stores in-frame clones only, minus some. The sample contains 200,000 to 250,000 clones, 65% to 90% of which appear only once. The sample was peripheral blood. The receptors were gathered from a woman in her 70s with acute or convalescent COVID-19.

The chain joins TRBV6-4 to TRBJ2-1; 11 positions match TRBD1. Germline-derived CDR1 and CDR2 are MRHNA and SNTAGT. This CDR3 contains 16 residues. Unmatched junction bases numbered 10, after V lost 3 bases and J lost 9 bases. CDR3 in amino acids: CASSEALGQGAGEQFF. The CDR3 DNA follows: TGTGCCAGCAGTGAGGCGTTAGGACAGGGGGCCGGTGAGCAGTTCTTC.

The rearrangement links TRBV5-4 to TRBJ1-1; 7 bases line up with TRBD1. CDR3 length equals 15 residues. Germline loops: CDR1 SGHNT, CDR2 YYREEE (reference sequence). With V trimmed by 4 bases and J by 2 bases, 8 bases remained unmatched. The CDR3 reads CASSPKTGPNTEAFF. The CDR3 nucleotides read TGTGCCAGCAGCCCGAAGACAGGGCCAAACACTGAAGCTTTCTTT.

The genes are TRBV5-1 and TRBJ2-7; 12 bases agree with TRBD1. The junction had 3 bases not matched to a gene; V was cut back by 5 bases and J by 3 bases. This CDR3 region has 14 residues. The germline gives CDR1 SGHRS, CDR2 YFSETQ. The CDR3 here is CASSRDRGLYEQYF. CDR3 nucleotides: TGCGCCAGCAGTCGGGACAGGGGGCTCTACGAGCAGTACTTC.

CDR3 coding DNA: TGTGCCAGAAGCTTGGCGGAGGGGGCCTATGGCTACACCTTC. Protein product: CARSLAEGAYGYTF. J is TRBJ1-2 and V is TRBV5-3; 7 positions match TRBD1. TRBV5-3 is annotated as an ORF whose role is uncertain. CDR3 length equals 14 residues. V shed 0 bases, J shed 4 bases, and the junction held 3 bases outside the gene matches.

The CDR3 loop is CASKVSGEQPQHF. For the CDR3, the DNA is TGTGCCAGCAAAGTATCAGGGGAGCAGCCCCAGCATTTT. V usage is TRBV6-5 and J usage is TRBJ1-5, with a possible D match to TRBD1 (6 bases). The germline CDR1 and CDR2 sequences are MNHEY and SVGAGI. This CDR3 is 13 amino acids long. The ends were cut back, 7 bases at V and 7 bases at J, with 14 bases in the middle.

The chain links TRBV11-3 to TRBJ2-2; 8 nucleotides align to TRBD1. Trimming at V came to 4 bases and at J to 8 bases, leaving 6 bases not matched to a gene. CDR1 and CDR2 (germline): SGHNT, YENEEA. This CDR3 spans 14 amino acids. The CDR3 nucleotides read TGTGCCAGCAGCTCAGGACAGGGTTGGGGGGAGCTGTTTTTT. It yields the protein CASSSGQGWGELFF.

The rearrangement links TRBV4-3 to TRBJ2-3; 9 bases agree with TRBD2. CDR1 is LGHNA, CDR2 YSLEER, per germline. The length of the CDR3 is 18 residues. Unmatched junction bases numbered 14, after V lost 1 base and J lost 6 bases. The CDR3 protein is CASSQGSQTSGFKDTQYF. CDR3 nucleotide sequence: TGCGCCAGCAGCCAAGGTTCCCAAACTAGCGGGTTCAAGGATACGCAGTATTTT.

The chain joins TRBV25-1 to TRBJ1-2, with D hard to call. V was clipped by 1 base and J by 2 bases, with 14 bases between them. The CDR3 runs to 16 residues. Germline V lookup: CDR1 MGHDK, CDR2 SYGVNS. The CDR3 sequence is CASSESPQTGNYGYTF. The CDR3 DNA reads TGTGCCAGCAGTGAATCCCCTCAGACGGGGAACTATGGCTACACCTTC.

The V gene is TRBV5-1, the J gene TRBJ1-2, with D tentatively TRBD1 (5 bases). CDR3 size: 16 residues. Deletions cut 4 bases from V and 6 bases from J, with 22 bases between. Germline-derived CDR1 and CDR2 are SGHRS and YFSETQ. This chain's CDR3 is CASSLTPRDLSDGYTF. In nucleotides, the CDR3 is TGCGCCAGCAGCCTCACCCCCAGGGATCTTAGTGATGGCTACACCTTC. Drawing the rest from reference TRBV5-1 and TRBJ1-2, the complete variable domain is KAGVTQTPRYLIKTRGQQVTLSCSPISGHRSVSWYQQTPGQGLQFLFEYFSETQRNKGNFPGRFSGRQFSNSRSEMNVSTLELGDSALYLCASSLTPRDLSDGYTFGSGTRLTVV.

The rearrangement uses TRBV28 and TRBJ2-4; 11 positions match TRBD2. This CDR3 spans 19 amino acids. V trimming: 3 bases; J trimming: 0 bases; junction bases outside the gene matches: 10. Germline V gives CDR1 MDHEN, CDR2 SYDVKM. CDR3 loop: CASSFPLAGGDIAKNIQYF. The CDR3 DNA reads TGTGCCAGCAGTTTTCCCCTAGCGGGGGGCGATATAGCCAAAAACATTCAGTACTTC.

The chain links TRBV7-6 to TRBJ2-7, with TRBD1 identical over 7 bases. Germline CDR1 and CDR2: SGHVS and FNYEAQ. J was trimmed by 6 bases and V by 0 bases; bases with no gene match: 8. The CDR3 extends over 15 amino acids. The CDR3 DNA is TGTGCCAGCAGCTTAGCGCAGGCAGGGGGTGGCGAGCAGTACTTC. Translation gives CASSLAQAGGGEQYF.

V is TRBV6-5 and J is TRBJ2-2, with 8 nucleotides matching TRBD2. The CDR3 is made up of 14 amino acids. With 6 bases clipped from V and 3 bases from J, the junction kept 3 bases outside the gene matches. Germline CDR1 and CDR2: MNHEY and SVGAGI. The CDR3 nucleotides read TGTGCCAGCAGCCGACTAGCGTACACCGGGGAGCTGTTTTTT. It yields the protein CASSRLAYTGELFF.

Here the CDR3 reads CSVLSGGGGNQPQHF. Here the CDR3 DNA reads TGCAGCGTTTTGAGCGGGGGGGGCGGCAATCAGCCCCAGCATTTT. The chain employs TRBV29-1 and TRBJ1-5; perhaps TRBD1 as D (6 bases). Trimming shortened V by 5 bases and J by 2 bases, and 16 bases separated the two germline ends. The CDR3 consists of 15 residues. Germline V gene lookup returns CDR1 SQVTM and CDR2 ANQGSEA.

In this sample, this clone turned up once. The CDR3 sequence is CASSLGQGAETQYF. The CDR3 DNA follows: TGCGCCAGCAGCTTAGGACAGGGGGCTGAGACCCAGTACTTC. V gene TRBV5-1 combines with J gene TRBJ2-5; the match to TRBD1 covers 11 bases. The CDR3 length is 14 residues. The ends lost 2 bases at V and 5 bases at J; junction bases unmatched: 2. Germline CDR1 is SGHRS and CDR2 is YFSETQ.

The chain is built from TRBV7-2 and TRBJ2-3; TRBD1 aligns across 7 bases. In germline, CDR1 is SGHTA, CDR2 FQGNSA. This CDR3 region has 16 residues. V shed 5 bases, J shed 0 bases, and the junction held 8 bases outside the gene matches. The chain's CDR3 is CASSGEGALSTDTQYF. The DNA for the CDR3 is TGTGCCAGCAGCGGAGAGGGGGCCCTTAGCACAGATACGCAGTATTTT.

At least ten counts were recorded for this clone. The J gene is TRBJ1-3, the V gene TRBV11-2, with D hard to call. Trimming pared 4 bases from V and 11 bases from J, leaving 21 bases between. Germline CDR1 SGHAT, CDR2 FQNNGV. The length of the CDR3 is 15 residues. The CDR3 DNA reads TGTGCCAGCAGCTCCCTCGTAGCGGGAGGGAGCGCCATATATTTT. Its protein is CASSSLVAGGSAIYF.

The rearrangement uses TRBV3-1 (or the pseudogene TRBV3-2) and TRBJ2-2; unclear D gene. V lost 4 bases to trimming and J lost 0 bases, with 3 bases between them. CDR1 and CDR2 from the germline V gene are LGHDT and YNNKEL (reference sequence). The CDR3 loop spans 13 amino acids. The CDR3 loop reads CASSPANTGELFF. The CDR3 DNA reads as TGTGCCAGCAGCCCTGCGAACACCGGGGAGCTGTTTTTT.

The chain links TRBV11-2 to TRBJ1-1; no firm D call. V shed 5 bases and J shed 0 bases, with 4 bases lying between them. This CDR3 is 12 amino acids long. The germline V gene encodes CDR1 SGHAT and CDR2 FQNNGV. CDR3 in amino acids: CASSPLNTEAFF. The CDR3, as DNA: TGTGCCAGCAGCCCTTTGAACACTGAAGCTTTCTTT.

V and J are TRBV10-2 and TRBJ2-3; TRBD2 agrees at 9 bases. The V and J ends lost 7 bases and 4 bases, in that order; junction bases with no gene match: 9. The CDR3 consists of 15 residues. CDR1 and CDR2 from the germline V gene are WSHSY and SAAADI. The CDR3 bases are TGCGCCAGCACCCCCCTAGCGGGGCTTTCAGATACGCAGTATTTT. It codes for CASTPLAGLSDTQYF.

The V and J genes are TRBV6-5 and TRBJ1-1; D is ambiguous. The germline V gene has CDR1 MNHEY and CDR2 SVGAGI. The V and J ends lost 5 bases and 4 bases respectively, with 14 bases between them. The CDR3 spans 14 residues. The CDR3 nucleotides read TGTGCCAGCAGTCCATCCGGGTTGAGCACTGAAGCTTTCTTT. Protein sequence: CASSPSGLSTEAFF.

This sequence joins TRBV7-2 and TRBJ1-6, with TRBD1 identical over 8 bases. Germline V gene sequence: CDR1 SGHTA, CDR2 FQGNSA. V lost 2 bases, J lost 9 bases, and 9 bases stayed unmatched. This CDR3 is 16 amino acids long. The CDR3 nucleotides are TGTGCCAGCAGCTTAACTGGACAGGGTCGCGGTTCACCCCTCCACTTT. Translating gives CASSLTGQGRGSPLHF.

The chain uses TRBV3-1 (or the pseudogene TRBV3-2) and TRBJ1-1; D is undetermined. The CDR3 length is 15 residues. CDR1 and CDR2 (germline): LGHDT, YNNKEL (reference sequence). V shed 1 base and J shed 0 bases, with 9 bases lying between them. The CDR3 DNA reads as TGTGCCAGCAGCCAAGGGGCATTACTGAACACTGAAGCTTTCTTT. This codes for CASSQGALLNTEAFF.

This clone was picked up many times. The V gene is TRBV7-9, the J gene TRBJ1-6; the D gene is possibly TRBD1 (6 bases). CDR1 is SEHNR and CDR2 is FQNEAQ in the germline V gene (reference sequence). The V gene lost 6 bases and the J gene lost 4 bases, with 13 bases spanning the gap. The CDR3 totals 15 residues. CDR3 bases: TGTGCCAGCAGTCTGGACAGACAATATAATTCACCCCTCCACTTT. This codes for CASSLDRQYNSPLHF.